One sample yielded the 11 T cell receptor beta chains listed below, sequenced in a study of early T cells in non-severe SARS-CoV-2 infection (dated by TCRdb to the early 2020s). The protocol used for the library was 5' RACE. Sequencing relied on a NextSeq 500. TCRdb took the public reads, trimmed them with fastp at Q25, ran MiXCR for clone calling and kept in-frame beta chains. Rows are unified per CDR3 protein, each entry keeping the most common DNA and genes. The sample table shows under 55,000 distinct CDR3 sequences, and 11% are seen once. In total, the top ten clones hold 20% to 25% of the sample. Sequencing was done on a sample of whole blood. The receptors were sampled from an adult who was a healthcare worker with PCR-confirmed SARS-CoV-2 infection or an uninfected control (not recorded which).

This clonotype was seen repeatedly, ten times or more. This chain connects TRBV12-3 or TRBV12-4 to TRBJ2-7; 7 nucleotides match TRBD1. The CDR3 loop spans 14 amino acids. With V trimmed by 5 bases and J by 7 bases, 11 bases remained unmatched. This chain's CDR3 is CASSRRQGVGEQYF. The CDR3 coding sequence is TGTGCCAGCAGTCGACGACAGGGTGTTGGGGAGCAGTACTTC.

In its sample, this clonotype was seen many times. The CDR3, as DNA: TGTGCCAGCAGTTATGGAAATTCACCCCTCCACTTT. The encoded protein is CASSYGNSPLHF. The chain carries TRBV6-5 and TRBJ1-6; D not resolved. The CDR3 has 12 amino acids. The V end was cut by 3 bases, the J end by 7 bases, with 4 bases between. Germline V gene data show CDR1 as MNHEY and CDR2 as SVGAGI.

This clonotype showed up just a few times. The CDR3 protein is CASSHDHRLSYEQYF. The CDR3 nucleotides read TGTGCCAGCAGTCACGACCACCGCCTATCCTACGAGCAGTACTTC. The genes are TRBV28 and TRBJ2-7; D remains unclear. The CDR3 spans 15 residues. Trimming removed 5 bases at V and 1 base at J, with 15 bases between. Germline V CDR1 and CDR2: MDHEN, SYDVKM.

This clonotype occurred many times. The rearrangement links TRBV27 to TRBJ2-1; 9 nucleotides match TRBD2. Germline CDR1 and CDR2: MNHEY and SMNVEV (reference sequence). V gave up 2 bases and J gave up 8 bases; unmatched junction bases: 10. This CDR3 is 16 amino acids long. The CDR3 here is CASSLLGGRASHEQFF. In DNA form, the CDR3 reads TGTGCCAGCAGTTTACTTGGCGGGAGGGCCAGCCATGAGCAGTTCTTC.

This clonotype was recorded at least ten times. The chain links TRBV20-1 to TRBJ1-2, with D perhaps TRBD1 (5 bases). Germline CDR1 reads DFQATT; CDR2 reads SNEGSKA (reference sequence). CDR3 size: 11 residues. Trimming took 5 bases from V and 5 from J, leaving 9 bases between them. CDR3 amino acids: CSALGGYGYTF. CDR3 nucleotide sequence: TGCAGTGCTTTGGGGGGGTATGGCTACACCTTC.

V is TRBV10-3 and J is TRBJ2-7; possibly TRBD1 or TRBD2 for D (5 bases each). The CDR3 consists of 13 residues. V lost 0 bases and J 6 bases, leaving 9 bases between the germline ends. Per the germline V gene, CDR1 is ENHRY and CDR2 is SYGVKD. The DNA for the CDR3 is TGTGCCATCAGTGAGTCGGGACCAGTCGAGCAGTACTTC. This encodes CAISESGPVEQYF.

The sample holds a few counts of this clonotype. The J gene is TRBJ1-1, the V gene TRBV28, with unresolved D. CDR3 length: 11 residues. V lost 10 bases and J 4 bases, leaving 10 bases between the germline ends. Germline values: CDR1 MDHEN, CDR2 SYDVKM. The CDR3 region has the DNA TGTGCCACATGGGGTGTCACTGAAGCTTTCTTT. It is translated as CATWGVTEAFF.

At least ten counts were recorded for this clonotype. J is TRBJ1-1 and V is TRBV28, with D hard to call. Germline CDR1 and CDR2: MDHEN and SYDVKM. With 3 bases removed from V and 2 bases from J, the gap between germline ends came to 7 bases. The CDR3 covers 13 residues. The CDR3 region is CASSFEVNTEAFF. CDR3 bases: TGTGCCAGCAGTTTTGAGGTAAACACTGAAGCTTTCTTT.

This clonotype came up many times. V gene TRBV29-1 combines with J gene TRBJ1-2; possible D gene TRBD1, 5 bases. The V end was cut by 3 bases, the J end by 6 bases, with 14 bases between. CDR3 size: 13 residues. Looked up from germline, CDR1 is SQVTM and CDR2 is ANQGSEA. CDR3 DNA sequence: TGCAGCGTTGATACACAGGCGTCGCATGGCTACACCTTC. It translates to CSVDTQASHGYTF. The variable domain in full, completed from reference TRBV29-1 and TRBJ1-2, reads SAVISQKPSRDICQRGTSLTIQCQVDSQVTMMFWYRQQPGQSLTLIATANQGSEATYESGFVIDKFPISRPNLTFSTLTVSNMSPEDSSIYLCSVDTQASHGYTFGSGTRLTVV.

This clonotype has at least ten counts. V gene TRBV6-2 or TRBV6-3 combines with J gene TRBJ1-1, with D possibly TRBD1 on 6 matching bases. The CDR3 is made up of 13 amino acids. Trimming took 4 bases from V and 5 from J, leaving 11 bases between them. CDR1 MNHEY and CDR2 SVGEGT come from the germline V gene. The chain's CDR3 is CASSSTGKTEAFF. CDR3 nucleotide sequence: TGTGCCAGCAGTTCCACAGGGAAAACTGAAGCTTTCTTT.

The sample holds many counts of this clonotype. The V and J genes are TRBV21-1 and TRBJ2-7; TRBD1 was called by the table and not checked on the DNA. TRBV21-1 is marked as a pseudogene. The CDR3 covers 15 residues. The CDR3 is CASSKGPGKRCEQYF. CDR3 DNA sequence: TGTGCCAGCAGCAAAGGCCCGGGGAAGAGGTGCGAGCAGTACTTC.